This T cell receptor beta chain was recovered during a study of control samples from healthy donors and cancer patients (dated by TCRdb to 2018 to 2020). CDR1 and CDR2, looked up from the germline V gene, are MDHEN and SYDVKM. The CDR3 goes from the cysteine to the phenylalanine over 15 residues. The sequence is cut down to CDR3 DNA, 45 bases in frame from base 1. Relative to germline, V is 0 bases shorter and J is 0 bases shorter, with 8 bases between their ends. The library was obtained by the immunoSEQ multiplex PCR assay. As stored in TCRdb, this immuneACCESS dataset retains in-frame rearrangements with V and J assigned. A fraction of the clones does not appear; measured against another copy, unresolved V genes explain less than half of the discrepancy, and the remainder lacks a known reason. The sample profile shows some 89,000 clones; approximately 86% of them were found once. The ten biggest clones cover approximately 21% of the sample.

For this clone: Its antigen is unknown. No much larger clonotype is one base removed from it; base qualities were not supplied.

The chain uses TRBV28 and TRBJ1-1, with no D gene named confidently. The sequenced material came from blood. The TCR originated in a man aged 30-40 years in good health. The CDR3 protein sequence reads: CASSLWSTLNTEAFF. The sequence in DNA is TGTGCCAGCAGTTTATGGTCCACCCTGAACACTGAAGCTTTCTTT.